These T cell receptor beta chains were read from a single sample in a study of blood T cell repertoires in COVID-19. This table comes from immunoSEQ multiplex PCR, and its TCRdb copy is limited to in-frame clones, with some not included. This table has about 140,000 clones, about three quarters appearing once. The sample consisted of peripheral blood. Source of these receptors: an elderly woman with active or convalescent COVID-19. The CDR3 runs from the conserved cysteine through the conserved F or W. The order of the fields is V gene, J gene, clone size, D gene, CDR3 DNA, CDR3 protein. D genes are given only for firm matches. Rows may omit the clone size; those that give it use once, few, many or a size class.

v_call: TRBV30; j_call: TRBJ1-5; clone_size: -; d_call: -; cdr3_nt: TGTGCCTGGAGTGTACGTAAGTTAACAAGCAATCAGCCCCAGCATTTT; cdr3_aa: CAWSVRKLTSNQPQHF
v_call: TRBV19; j_call: TRBJ2-2; clone_size: -; d_call: TRBD2; cdr3_nt: TGTGCCAGTAGTATCGGGAGGGGGACCGGGGAGCTGTTTTTT; cdr3_aa: CASSIGRGTGELFF
v_call: TRBV7-2; j_call: TRBJ1-3; clone_size: -; d_call: -; cdr3_nt: TGTGCCAGCAGCTTAGATCCAGGGTTAGGAAACACCATATATTTT; cdr3_aa: CASSLDPGLGNTIYF
v_call: TRBV14; j_call: TRBJ1-2; clone_size: -; d_call: TRBD1; cdr3_nt: TGTGCCAGCAGCCGAGGACAGGGTCGTAGCTATGGCTACACCTTC; cdr3_aa: CASSRGQGRSYGYTF
v_call: TRBV9; j_call: TRBJ1-5; clone_size: -; d_call: TRBD1; cdr3_nt: TGTGCCAGCAGCGTAGTAAGGGCGGGGGACAGGGACAACCAGCCCCAGCATTTT; cdr3_aa: CASSVVRAGDRDNQPQHF
v_call: TRBV27; j_call: TRBJ1-3; clone_size: once; d_call: -; cdr3_nt: TGTGCCAGCACCTTCGGACTTTCTGGAAACACCATATATTTT; cdr3_aa: CASTFGLSGNTIYF
v_call: TRBV5-1; j_call: TRBJ2-5; clone_size: -; d_call: -; cdr3_nt: TGCGCCAGCAATACAGATCAAGAGACCCAGTACTTC; cdr3_aa: CASNTDQETQYF
v_call: TRBV11-2; j_call: TRBJ2-3; clone_size: many; d_call: -; cdr3_nt: TGTGCCAGCAGCTTAGAAGTCCGGGGTACGCAGTATTTT; cdr3_aa: CASSLEVRGTQYF
v_call: TRBV7-9; j_call: TRBJ2-7; clone_size: -; d_call: TRBD2; cdr3_nt: TGTGCCACCGCGGGGGGGATCTACGAGCAGTACTTC; cdr3_aa: CATAGGIYEQYF
v_call: TRBV5-1; j_call: TRBJ1-1; clone_size: -; d_call: -; cdr3_nt: TGCGCCAGCAGCCCCGACTTGAACACTGAAGCTTTCTTT; cdr3_aa: CASSPDLNTEAFF
v_call: TRBV11-2; j_call: TRBJ1-1; clone_size: -; d_call: -; cdr3_nt: TGTGCCAGCAGCTTAGATTTGCGTAACACTGAAGCTTTCTTT; cdr3_aa: CASSLDLRNTEAFF
v_call: TRBV24-1; j_call: TRBJ1-2; clone_size: -; d_call: -; cdr3_nt: TGTGCCACCAGTGACACCAACAGCTATGGCTACACCTTC; cdr3_aa: CATSDTNSYGYTF
v_call: TRBV5-1; j_call: TRBJ2-5; clone_size: -; d_call: TRBD1; cdr3_nt: TGCGCCAGCAGCGACCGCCGGGACAGGGAAGAGACCCAGTACTTC; cdr3_aa: CASSDRRDREETQYF
v_call: TRBV5-8; j_call: TRBJ1-5; clone_size: -; d_call: -; cdr3_nt: TGTGCCAGCAGCCCCGACAGAAATCAGCCCCAGCATTTT; cdr3_aa: CASSPDRNQPQHF
v_call: TRBV29-1; j_call: TRBJ2-1; clone_size: -; d_call: TRBD2; cdr3_nt: TGCAGCGCGGGACTAGTTAAAATTATCAATGAGCAGTTCTTC; cdr3_aa: CSAGLVKIINEQFF
v_call: TRBV14; j_call: TRBJ1-1; clone_size: few; d_call: TRBD1; cdr3_nt: TGTGCCAGCAGCCCCATACCAGGGGGCCGCACTGAAGCTTTCTTT; cdr3_aa: CASSPIPGGRTEAFF
v_call: TRBV28; j_call: TRBJ2-3; clone_size: -; d_call: -; cdr3_nt: TGTGCCAGCAGTACACGGGTCCAGACTAGGACAGATACGCAGTATTTT; cdr3_aa: CASSTRVQTRTDTQYF
v_call: TRBV28; j_call: TRBJ1-3; clone_size: -; d_call: -; cdr3_nt: TGTGCCAGCAGTTTGCTGCAGGCAGAGTCTGGAAACACCATATATTTT; cdr3_aa: CASSLLQAESGNTIYF
v_call: TRBV28; j_call: TRBJ1-3; clone_size: -; d_call: -; cdr3_nt: TGTGCCAGCAGAATAGGGGGAAACTCTGGAAACACCATATATTTT; cdr3_aa: CASRIGGNSGNTIYF
v_call: TRBV11-1; j_call: TRBJ2-2; clone_size: -; d_call: TRBD2; cdr3_nt: TGTGCCAGCAGCCGCGGGACTAGCGGCACCGCCGGGGAGCTGTTTTTT; cdr3_aa: CASSRGTSGTAGELFF
v_call: TRBV19; j_call: TRBJ2-3; clone_size: -; d_call: TRBD1; cdr3_nt: TGTGCCAGTAGTGAGGCTACAGGGGGATTAATGAGGTATTTT; cdr3_aa: CASSEATGGLMRYF
v_call: TRBV11-2; j_call: TRBJ2-2; clone_size: few; d_call: -; cdr3_nt: TGTGCCAGCAGCCTCGTGAGTTTGAACACCGGGGAGCTGTTTTTT; cdr3_aa: CASSLVSLNTGELFF
v_call: TRBV6-5; j_call: TRBJ1-6; clone_size: -; d_call: TRBD1; cdr3_nt: TGTGCCAGCAGTTACCCACCGGGACAGGGAAATTCACCCCTCCACTTT; cdr3_aa: CASSYPPGQGNSPLHF
v_call: TRBV10-3; j_call: TRBJ2-7; clone_size: -; d_call: -; cdr3_nt: TGTGCCACCTCGTCGGGGGAGCGCGAGCAGTACTTC; cdr3_aa: CATSSGEREQYF
v_call: TRBV14; j_call: TRBJ1-2; clone_size: few; d_call: TRBD1; cdr3_nt: TGTGCCAGCAGCCAAGGACTTGGGGGACAGGGTTACTATGGCTACACCTTC; cdr3_aa: CASSQGLGGQGYYGYTF
v_call: TRBV7-2; j_call: TRBJ2-1; clone_size: -; d_call: TRBD2; cdr3_nt: TGTGCCACCCGGACTAGCGGGGGGGCAATGGGTAATGAGCAGTTCTTC; cdr3_aa: CATRTSGGAMGNEQFF
v_call: TRBV6-5; j_call: TRBJ1-2; clone_size: -; d_call: TRBD1; cdr3_nt: TGTGCCAGCAACGAGCAGGGGGGCGGGTATGGCTACACCTTC; cdr3_aa: CASNEQGGGYGYTF
v_call: TRBV6-5; j_call: TRBJ1-1; clone_size: -; d_call: -; cdr3_nt: TGTGCCAGCAGTTACCGGCGGGGGGACACTGAAGCTTTCTTT; cdr3_aa: CASSYRRGDTEAFF
v_call: TRBV6-2/TRBV6-3; j_call: TRBJ2-1; clone_size: -; d_call: TRBD1; cdr3_nt: TGTGCCAGCAGTTTGCCCAGGACAGGGACCTACAATGAGCAGTTCTTC; cdr3_aa: CASSLPRTGTYNEQFF
v_call: TRBV7-2; j_call: TRBJ2-7; clone_size: -; d_call: -; cdr3_nt: TGTGCCAGCAGGGCCAGGAGGAGCTCCTACGAGCAGTACTTC; cdr3_aa: CASRARRSSYEQYF
v_call: TRBV7-9; j_call: TRBJ2-1; clone_size: -; d_call: TRBD2; cdr3_nt: TGTGCCAGCATCCCACAGATAGCGGGGTACAATGAGCAGTTCTTC; cdr3_aa: CASIPQIAGYNEQFF